This T cell receptor (beta chain) comes out of a study of blood T cell repertoires in COVID-19. TCRdb's table, derived via immunoSEQ multiplex PCR, lists solely in-frame clones and lacks some. This table has 310,000 or so clones, around 88% appearing once. This CDR3 has 15 amino acids. CDR1 is MDHEN and CDR2 is SYDVKM in the germline V gene. Trimming took off 2 bases at V and 4 bases at J, with 14 bases between the two ends. The receptor was isolated from a woman between 45 and 65 years old with acute or convalescent COVID-19. Sequenced material: peripheral blood. This chain joins TRBV28 and TRBJ1-2, with D perhaps TRBD1 (5 bases). As DNA, the CDR3 is TGTGCCAGCAGTTTAGTGGGACTCGGGGGCTATGGCTACACCTTC. This translates into CASSLVGLGGYGYTF.